This T cell receptor beta chain was captured by sequencing in a study of Ad26.COV2.S vaccination and SARS-CoV-2 variants. About the study: Administration of Ad26.COV2.S was intramuscular, either once or twice 56 days apart.

TCRdb's table, derived via immunoSEQ multiplex PCR, lists solely in-frame clones and lacks some. The sample lists about 280,000 clones, approximately 89% occurring once. Between the trimmed V and J ends, which lost 3 bases and 3 bases, there was a span of 11 bases. The CDR3 contains 14 residues. In germline, CDR1 is LNHDA, CDR2 SQIVND (reference sequence). Concerning this clone itself: Other DNA sequences in the sample encode the same CDR3.

Noted treatment: some 19 received Ad26.COV2.S at low or high dose, single or two shots; about 5 received placebo; per-sample allocation not given. Day 63 following the first vaccine or placebo injection was when the samples were taken. Expressing Wuhan-strain SARS-CoV-2 spike, an Ad26 vector served as the vaccine. The sequence came from a person between 18 and 59 years old who received the Ad26.COV2.S COVID-19 vaccine or a placebo. The starting material was peripheral blood, obtained in a trial of Ad26.COV2.S vaccine versus placebo. The chain uses TRBV19 and TRBJ1-1; no reliable D call. DNA of the CDR3: TGTGCCAGTAGTATCGGGGATAGGGACACTGAAGCTTTCTTT. It yields the protein CASSIGDRDTEAFF.